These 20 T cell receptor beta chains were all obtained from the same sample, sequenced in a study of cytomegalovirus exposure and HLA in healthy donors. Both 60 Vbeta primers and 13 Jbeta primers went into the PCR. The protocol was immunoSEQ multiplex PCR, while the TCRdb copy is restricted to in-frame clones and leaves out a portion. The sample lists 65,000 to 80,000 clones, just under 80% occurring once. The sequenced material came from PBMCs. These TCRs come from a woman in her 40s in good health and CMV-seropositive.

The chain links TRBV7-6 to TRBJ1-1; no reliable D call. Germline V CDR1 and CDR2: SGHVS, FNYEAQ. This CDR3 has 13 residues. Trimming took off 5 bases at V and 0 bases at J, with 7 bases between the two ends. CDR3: CASSPGLNTEAFF. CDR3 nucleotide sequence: TGTGCCAGCAGCCCAGGATTGAACACTGAAGCTTTCTTT.

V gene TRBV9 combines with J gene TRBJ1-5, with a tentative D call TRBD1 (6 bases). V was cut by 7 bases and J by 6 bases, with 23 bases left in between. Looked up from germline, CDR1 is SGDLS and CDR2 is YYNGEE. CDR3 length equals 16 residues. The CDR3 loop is CASGGGEVGAGQPQHF. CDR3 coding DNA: TGTGCCAGCGGGGGGGGTGAAGTGGGGGCTGGTCAGCCCCAGCATTTT.

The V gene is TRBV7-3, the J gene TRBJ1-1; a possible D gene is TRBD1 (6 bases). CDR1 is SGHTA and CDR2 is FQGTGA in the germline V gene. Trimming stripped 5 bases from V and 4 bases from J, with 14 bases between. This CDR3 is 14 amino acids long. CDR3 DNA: TGTGCCAGCAGCCCCACTTCACAGGGCACTGAAGCTTTCTTT. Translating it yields CASSPTSQGTEAFF. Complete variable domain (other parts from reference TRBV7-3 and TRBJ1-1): GAGVSQTPSNKVTEKGKYVELRCDPISGHTALYWYRQSLGQGPEFLIYFQGTGAADDSGLPNDRFFAVRPEGSVSTLKIQRTERGDSAVYLCASSPTSQGTEAFFGQGTRLTVV.

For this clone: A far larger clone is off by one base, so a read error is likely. The CDR3 DNA sequence: TGTGCCAGCAGGGTGACAGGGATTAGCAATCAGCCCCAGCATTTT. It encodes CASRVTGISNQPQHF. V gene TRBV6-6 combines with J gene TRBJ1-5, with 7 bases fitting TRBD1. Germline CDR1 and CDR2: MNHNY and SVGAGI (reference sequence). J lost 0 bases, V lost 6 bases, and 5 bases had no gene match. CDR3 size: 15 residues.

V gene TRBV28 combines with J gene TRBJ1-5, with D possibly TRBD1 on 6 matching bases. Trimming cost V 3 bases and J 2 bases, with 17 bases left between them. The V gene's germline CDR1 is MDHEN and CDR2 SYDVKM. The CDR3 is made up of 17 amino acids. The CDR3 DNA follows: TGTGCCAGCAGTTTCCCTCGGGGGGCGCGTGGCAATCAGCCCCAGCATTTT. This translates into CASSFPRGARGNQPQHF.

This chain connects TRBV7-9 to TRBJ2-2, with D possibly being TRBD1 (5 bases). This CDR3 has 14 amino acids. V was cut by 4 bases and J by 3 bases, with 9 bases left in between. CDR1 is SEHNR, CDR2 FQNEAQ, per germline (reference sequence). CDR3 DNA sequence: TGTGCCAGCAGCTCCGACAGCTACACCGGGGAGCTGTTTTTT. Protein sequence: CASSSDSYTGELFF.

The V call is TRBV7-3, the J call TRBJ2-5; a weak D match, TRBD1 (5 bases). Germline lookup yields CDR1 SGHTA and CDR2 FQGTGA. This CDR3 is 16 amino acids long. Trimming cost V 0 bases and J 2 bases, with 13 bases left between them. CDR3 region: CASSLTVGQGQETQYF. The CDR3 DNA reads TGTGCCAGCAGCTTAACGGTTGGGCAGGGACAAGAGACCCAGTACTTC.

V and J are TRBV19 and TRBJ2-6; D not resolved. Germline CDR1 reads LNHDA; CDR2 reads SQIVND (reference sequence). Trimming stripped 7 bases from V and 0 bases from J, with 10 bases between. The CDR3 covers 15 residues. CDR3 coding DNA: TGTGCCAGTAAAACAAGGAGCTCTGGGGCCAACGTCCTGACTTTC. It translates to CASKTRSSGANVLTF. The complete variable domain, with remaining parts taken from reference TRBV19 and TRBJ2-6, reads DGGITQSPKYLFRKEGQNVTLSCEQNLNHDAMYWYRQDPGQGLRLIYYSQIVNDFQKGDIAEGYSVSREKKESFPLTVTSAQKNPTAFYLCASKTRSSGANVLTFGAGSRLTVL.

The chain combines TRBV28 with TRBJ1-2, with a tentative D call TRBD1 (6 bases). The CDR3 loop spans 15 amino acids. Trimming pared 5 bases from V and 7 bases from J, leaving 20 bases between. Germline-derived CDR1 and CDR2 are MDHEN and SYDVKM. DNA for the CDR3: TGTGCCAGCAGTACCCCAGACAGGATGGTGCCTGGCTACACCTTC. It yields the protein CASSTPDRMVPGYTF.

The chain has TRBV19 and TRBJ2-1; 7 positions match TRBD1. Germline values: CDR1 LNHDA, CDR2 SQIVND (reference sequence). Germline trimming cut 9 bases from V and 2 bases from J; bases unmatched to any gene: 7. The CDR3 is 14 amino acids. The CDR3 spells CASSGGIAYNEQFF. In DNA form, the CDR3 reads TGTGCCAGCTCAGGGGGTATCGCCTACAATGAGCAGTTCTTC.

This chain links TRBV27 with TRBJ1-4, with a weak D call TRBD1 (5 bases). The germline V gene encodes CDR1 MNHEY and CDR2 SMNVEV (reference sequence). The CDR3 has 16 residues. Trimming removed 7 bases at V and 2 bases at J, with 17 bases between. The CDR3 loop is CASTSAQVGTNEKLFF. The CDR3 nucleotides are TGTGCCAGCACGTCCGCACAGGTCGGGACTAATGAAAAACTGTTTTTT.

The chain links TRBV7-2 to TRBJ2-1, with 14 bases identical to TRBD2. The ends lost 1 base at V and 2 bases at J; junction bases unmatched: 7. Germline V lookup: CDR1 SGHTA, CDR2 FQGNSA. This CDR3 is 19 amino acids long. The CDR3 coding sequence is TGTGCCAGCAGCTTAGTGACTAGCGGGGGGGCAGTCGCCTACAATGAGCAGTTCTTC. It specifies CASSLVTSGGAVAYNEQFF.

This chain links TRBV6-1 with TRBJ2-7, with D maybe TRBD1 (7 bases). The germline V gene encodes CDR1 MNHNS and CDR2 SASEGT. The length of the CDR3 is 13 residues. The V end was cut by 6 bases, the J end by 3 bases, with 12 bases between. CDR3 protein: CASRAGQIYEQYF. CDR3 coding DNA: TGTGCCAGCAGGGCGGGACAGATCTACGAGCAGTACTTC.

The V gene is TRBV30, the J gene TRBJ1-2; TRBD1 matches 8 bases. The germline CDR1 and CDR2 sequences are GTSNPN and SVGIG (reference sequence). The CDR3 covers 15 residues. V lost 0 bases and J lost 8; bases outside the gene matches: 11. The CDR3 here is CAWSVPRQGAGGYTF. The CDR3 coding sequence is TGTGCCTGGAGTGTACCAAGGCAGGGGGCAGGGGGCTACACCTTC.

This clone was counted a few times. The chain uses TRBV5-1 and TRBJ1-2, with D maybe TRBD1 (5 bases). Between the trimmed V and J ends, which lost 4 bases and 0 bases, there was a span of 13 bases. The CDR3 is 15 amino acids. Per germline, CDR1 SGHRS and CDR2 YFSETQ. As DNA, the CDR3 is TGCGCCAGCAGCCGGGACTCGAATGCTAACTATGGCTACACCTTC. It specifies CASSRDSNANYGYTF.

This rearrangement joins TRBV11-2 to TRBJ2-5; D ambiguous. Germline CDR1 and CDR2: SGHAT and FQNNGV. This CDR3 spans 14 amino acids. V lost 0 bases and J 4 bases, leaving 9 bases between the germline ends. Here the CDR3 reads CASSLDNSPETQYF. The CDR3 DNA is TGTGCCAGCAGCTTAGATAACTCCCCAGAGACCCAGTACTTC.

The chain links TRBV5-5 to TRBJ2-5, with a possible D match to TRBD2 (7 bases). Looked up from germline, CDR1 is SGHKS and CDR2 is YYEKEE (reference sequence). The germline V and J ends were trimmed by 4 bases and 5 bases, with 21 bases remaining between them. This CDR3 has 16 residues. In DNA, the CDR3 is TGTGCCAGCAGCCCCGAATGGGGGGGGCCGCGGGAGACCCAGTACTTC. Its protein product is CASSPEWGGPRETQYF.

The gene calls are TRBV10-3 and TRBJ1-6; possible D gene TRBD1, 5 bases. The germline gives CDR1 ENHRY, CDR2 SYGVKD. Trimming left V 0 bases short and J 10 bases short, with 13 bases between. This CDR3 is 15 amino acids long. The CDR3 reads CAISESGQYGSPLHF. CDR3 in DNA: TGTGCCATCAGTGAGTCGGGGCAATACGGGTCACCCCTCCACTTT.

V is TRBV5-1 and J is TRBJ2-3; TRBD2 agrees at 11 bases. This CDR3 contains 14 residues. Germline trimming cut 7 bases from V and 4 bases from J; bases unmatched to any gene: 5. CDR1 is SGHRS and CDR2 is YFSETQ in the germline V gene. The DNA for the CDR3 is TGCGCCAGCGGTCTAGCGGGGGGACCAGATACGCAGTATTTT. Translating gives CASGLAGGPDTQYF.

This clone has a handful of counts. The CDR3 DNA follows: TGTGCCAGCAGCAAAGTTCCGACCGATTCCTCGGGGCAGTACTTC. Translated, it gives CASSKVPTDSSGQYF. The chain recombines TRBV21-1 with TRBJ2-7; TRBD2, the table's D call, lacks a check against the DNA. TRBV21-1 is a pseudogene segment. The CDR3 length is 15 residues.